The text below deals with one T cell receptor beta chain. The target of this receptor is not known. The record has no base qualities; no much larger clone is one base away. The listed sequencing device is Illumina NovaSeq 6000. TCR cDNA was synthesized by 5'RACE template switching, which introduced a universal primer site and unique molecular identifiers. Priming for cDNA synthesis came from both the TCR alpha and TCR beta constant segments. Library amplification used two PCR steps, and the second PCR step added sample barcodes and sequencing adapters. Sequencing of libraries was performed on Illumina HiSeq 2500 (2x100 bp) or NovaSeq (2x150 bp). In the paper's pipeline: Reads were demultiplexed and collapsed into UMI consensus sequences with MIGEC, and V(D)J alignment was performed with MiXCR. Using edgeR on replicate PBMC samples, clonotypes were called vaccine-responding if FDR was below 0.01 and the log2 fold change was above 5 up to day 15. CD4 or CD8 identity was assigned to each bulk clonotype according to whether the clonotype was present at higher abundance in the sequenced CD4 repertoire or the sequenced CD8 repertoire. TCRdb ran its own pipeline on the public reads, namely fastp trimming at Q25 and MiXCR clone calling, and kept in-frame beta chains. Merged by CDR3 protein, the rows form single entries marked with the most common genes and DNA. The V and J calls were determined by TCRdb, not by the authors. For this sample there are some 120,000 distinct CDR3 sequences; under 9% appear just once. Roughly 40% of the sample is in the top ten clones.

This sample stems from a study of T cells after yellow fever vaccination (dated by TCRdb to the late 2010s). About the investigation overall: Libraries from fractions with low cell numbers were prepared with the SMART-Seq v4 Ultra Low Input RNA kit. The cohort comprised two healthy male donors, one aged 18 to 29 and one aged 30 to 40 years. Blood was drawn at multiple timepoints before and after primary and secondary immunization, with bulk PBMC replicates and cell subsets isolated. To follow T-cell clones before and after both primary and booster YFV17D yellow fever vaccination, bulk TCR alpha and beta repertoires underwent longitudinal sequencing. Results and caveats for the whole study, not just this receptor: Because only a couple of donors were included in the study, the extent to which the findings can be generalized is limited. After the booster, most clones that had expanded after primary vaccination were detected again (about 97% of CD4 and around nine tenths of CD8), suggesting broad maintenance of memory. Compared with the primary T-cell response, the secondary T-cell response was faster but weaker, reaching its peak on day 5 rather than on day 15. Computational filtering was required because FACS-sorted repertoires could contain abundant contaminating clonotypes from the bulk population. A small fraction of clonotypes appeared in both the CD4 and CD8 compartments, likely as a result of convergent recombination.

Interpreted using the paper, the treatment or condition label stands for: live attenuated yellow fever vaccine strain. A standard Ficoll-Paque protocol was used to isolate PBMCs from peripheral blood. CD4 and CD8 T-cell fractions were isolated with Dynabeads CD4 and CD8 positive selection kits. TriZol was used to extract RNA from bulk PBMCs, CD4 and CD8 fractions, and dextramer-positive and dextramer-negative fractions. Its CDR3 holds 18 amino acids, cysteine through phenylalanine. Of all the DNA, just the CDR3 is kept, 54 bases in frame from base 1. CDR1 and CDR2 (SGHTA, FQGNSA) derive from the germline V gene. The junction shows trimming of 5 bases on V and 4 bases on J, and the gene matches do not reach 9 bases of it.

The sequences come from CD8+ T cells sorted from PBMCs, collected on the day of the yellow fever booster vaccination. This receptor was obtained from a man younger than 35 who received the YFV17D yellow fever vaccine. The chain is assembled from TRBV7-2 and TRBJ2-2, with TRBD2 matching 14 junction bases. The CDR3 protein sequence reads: CASSLGLAGADVTGELFF. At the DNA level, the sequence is TGTGCCAGCAGCCTGGGACTAGCGGGGGCCGACGTCACCGGGGAGCTGTTTTTT. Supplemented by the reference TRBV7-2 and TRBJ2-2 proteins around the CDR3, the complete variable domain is GAGVSQSPSNKVTEKGKDVELRCDPISGHTALYWYRQSLGQGLEFLIYFQGNSAPDKSGLPSDRFSAERTGGSVSTLTIQRTQQEDSAVYLCASSLGLAGADVTGELFFGEGSRLTVL.